Included here is one T cell receptor (beta chain) sequence, with context. The data are from a study of blood T cell repertoires in COVID-19. Study details: T cells, B-cell-depleted T cells, or PBMCs provided the cDNA or gDNA that served as material.

This CDR3 is built from 11 residues. Trimming removed 4 bases at V and 3 bases at J, with 3 bases between. Germline CDR1 SNHLY, CDR2 FYNNEI. Study processing details: It was from reference gene primer amplification that nucleated cell counts were estimated. The method was immunoSEQ multiplex PCR; TCRdb's version includes in-frame clones alone and lacks a portion of them. D and trimming were read from the DNA, whereas the V and J calls and clone size are those reported in that table. The table records 53,000 or so clones, 70% to 85% of them present only once. V usage is TRBV2 and J usage is TRBJ2-5; D is ambiguous. This clonotype originated in a human donor in a cohort sampled during active COVID-19. The sample was peripheral blood. For the CDR3, the DNA is TGTGCCAGCAGTGCCGAAGAGACCCAGTACTTC. The encoded protein is CASSAEETQYF. Filled out from reference TRBV2 and TRBJ2-5, the complete variable domain reads EPEVTQTPSHQVTQMGQEVILRCVPISNHLYFYWYRQILGQKVEFLVSFYNNEISEKSEIFDDQFSVERPDGSNFTLKIRSTKLEDSAMYFCASSAEETQYFGPGTRLLVL.